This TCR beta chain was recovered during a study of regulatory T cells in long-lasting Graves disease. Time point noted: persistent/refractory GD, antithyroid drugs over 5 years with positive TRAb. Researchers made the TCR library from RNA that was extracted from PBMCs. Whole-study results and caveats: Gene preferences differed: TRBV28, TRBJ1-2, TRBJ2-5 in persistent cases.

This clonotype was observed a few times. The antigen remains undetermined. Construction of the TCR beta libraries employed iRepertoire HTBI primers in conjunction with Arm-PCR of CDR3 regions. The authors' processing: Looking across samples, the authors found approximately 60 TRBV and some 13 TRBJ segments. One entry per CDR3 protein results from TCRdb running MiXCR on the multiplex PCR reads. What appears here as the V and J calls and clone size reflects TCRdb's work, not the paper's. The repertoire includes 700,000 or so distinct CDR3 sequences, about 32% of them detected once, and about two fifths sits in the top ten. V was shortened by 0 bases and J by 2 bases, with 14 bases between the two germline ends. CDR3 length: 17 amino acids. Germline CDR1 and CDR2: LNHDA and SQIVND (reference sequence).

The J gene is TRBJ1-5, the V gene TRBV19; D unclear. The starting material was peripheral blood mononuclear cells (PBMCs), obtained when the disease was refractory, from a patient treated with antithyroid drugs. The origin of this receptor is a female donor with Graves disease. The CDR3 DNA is TGTGCCAGTAGTATAGATCTGGAAGCACCCGGCAATCAGCCCCAGCATTTT. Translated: CASSIDLEAPGNQPQHF.